One sample yielded the 17 T cell receptor beta chains listed below, sequenced in a study of OX40 agonist ivuxolimab in advanced cancers. Some clones are missing from TCRdb's copy, which holds only in-frame ones; the method was immunoSEQ multiplex PCR. Of tens of thousands of clones listed, around nine tenths are singletons. Sequencing used CD4+ or CD8+ T cells sorted from blood, obtained in a trial of the OX40 agonist ivuxolimab. The receptors derive from an adult with an advanced solid tumor such as melanoma, head and neck, liver or kidney cancer.

This rearrangement joins TRBV11-2 to TRBJ1-5; TRBD1 matches 7 bases. V lost 4 bases to trimming and J lost 3 bases; unmatched junction nucleotides: 9. Germline assignment: CDR1 SGHAT and CDR2 FQNNGV. The CDR3 runs 16 residues. CDR3 DNA sequence: TGTGCCAGCAGCTCCGACGACAGGGTCCCCAATCAGCCCCAGCATTTT. It codes for CASSSDDRVPNQPQHF.

The V gene is TRBV18, the J gene TRBJ2-2; D is unclear. Germline lookup yields CDR1 KGHSH and CDR2 LQKENI. This CDR3 spans 13 amino acids. Trimming shortened V by 2 bases and J by 6 bases, and 7 bases separated the two germline ends. DNA for the CDR3: TGTGCCAGCTCACCATCATCGTCCGGGGAGCTGTTTTTT. Translated: CASSPSSSGELFF. Based on the CDR3 plus reference TRBV18 and TRBJ2-2, the full variable domain is NAGVMQNPRHLVRRRGQEARLRCSPMKGHSHVYWYRQLPEEGLKFMVYLQKENIIDESGMPKERFSAEFPKEGPSILRIQQVVRGDSAAYFCASSPSSSGELFFGEGSRLTVL.

Only a few counts were recorded for this clone. The chain uses TRBV10-1 and TRBJ1-5; D ambiguous. V was trimmed by 3 bases and J by 1 base, leaving 1 base between them. The CDR3 contains 12 residues. Germline V lookup: CDR1 WNHNN, CDR2 SYGVQD (reference sequence). CDR3 amino acids: CASSDSNQPQHF. The CDR3 DNA reads TGCGCCAGCAGTGACAGCAATCAGCCCCAGCATTTT.

CDR3 coding DNA: TGCGCCAGCAGCCAACTGGCAGTTGGAGTCACAGATACGCAGTATTTT. It is translated as CASSQLAVGVTDTQYF. The genes are TRBV4-3 and TRBJ2-3; D is uncertain. The V end was cut by 2 bases, the J end by 2 bases, with 14 bases between. The CDR3 loop spans 16 amino acids. Germline assignment: CDR1 LGHNA and CDR2 YSLEER.

This chain connects TRBV5-4 to TRBJ2-7, with 10 nucleotides matching TRBD2. The CDR3 extends over 16 amino acids. Germline V gene lookup returns CDR1 SGHNT and CDR2 YYREEE (reference sequence). V lost 3 bases, J lost 5 bases, and 11 bases stayed unmatched. As DNA, the CDR3 is TGTGCCAGCAGCTCCCGGACTAGCGGCCTAGGTCACGAGCAGTACTTC. Protein product: CASSSRTSGLGHEQYF.

J is TRBJ1-1 and V is TRBV28; D may be TRBD1 (5 bases). This CDR3 has 11 amino acids. The V end was cut by 6 bases, the J end by 5 bases, with 7 bases between. The germline V gene encodes CDR1 MDHEN and CDR2 SYDVKM. Here the CDR3 DNA reads TGTGCCAGCAGGCAGGGAACTGAAGCTTTCTTT. It is translated as CASRQGTEAFF. The full variable domain, with the rest looked up from reference TRBV28 and TRBJ1-1, is DVKVTQSSRYLVKRTGEKVFLECVQDMDHENMFWYRQDPGLGLRLIYFSYDVKMKEKGDIPEGYSVSREKKERFSLILESASTNQTSMYLCASRQGTEAFFGQGTRLTVV.

CDR3: CASSDGQGRGDTQYF. The CDR3 coding sequence is TGCGCCAGCAGTGATGGACAGGGGAGGGGAGATACGCAGTATTTT. This chain uses TRBV10-1 with TRBJ2-3, with 9 bases aligning to TRBD1. V shed 3 bases and J 5 bases; nucleotides not matched to a gene: 6. Germline CDR1 is WNHNN and CDR2 is SYGVQD (reference sequence). This CDR3 spans 15 amino acids.

For the CDR3, the DNA is TGTGCCAGCAGTGAAAGTATCGAGTCCCAGTACTTC. Translation: CASSESIESQYF. V and J are TRBV2 and TRBJ2-5; D unclear. The CDR3 has 12 amino acids. Germline lookup yields CDR1 SNHLY and CDR2 FYNNEI. V shed 2 bases and J shed 9 bases, with 10 bases lying between them.

V is TRBV12-5 and J is TRBJ2-1, with TRBD2 identical over 9 bases. CDR1 is LGHNT, CDR2 FRNRAP, per germline. The CDR3 consists of 15 residues. After removal of 5 bases from V and 9 bases from J, the junction contained 11 bases not matched to a gene. The CDR3 is CASGRPAGGSGEQFF. The CDR3 DNA reads as TGTGCTAGTGGTCGACCAGCGGGAGGCTCGGGTGAGCAGTTCTTC.

The chain links TRBV7-2 to TRBJ2-1, with TRBD1 as a possible D gene (5 bases). The germline gives CDR1 SGHTA, CDR2 FQGNSA. The V gene lost 5 bases and the J gene lost 4 bases, with 15 bases spanning the gap. The CDR3 has 15 amino acids. CDR3 sequence: CASSAQGIVYNEQFF. DNA for the CDR3: TGTGCCAGCAGCGCCCAGGGTATCGTGTACAATGAGCAGTTCTTC.

The chain is built from TRBV10-2 and TRBJ2-7, with TRBD2 identical over 10 bases. Germline V lookup: CDR1 WSHSY, CDR2 SAAADI. This CDR3 has 14 residues. Trimming at V came to 6 bases and at J to 4 bases, leaving 6 bases not matched to a gene. CDR3 DNA sequence: TGCGCCAGCAGACGTGGACTAGCGGTTTACGAGCAGTACTTC. Amino acids: CASRRGLAVYEQYF.

This chain uses TRBV7-2 with TRBJ2-1; TRBD2 might be the D (5 bases). The CDR3 sequence is 15 residues long. Germline V CDR1 and CDR2: SGHTA, FQGNSA. The germline V and J ends were trimmed by 2 bases and 6 bases, with 14 bases remaining between them. CDR3 bases: TGTGCCAGCAGCTTACTGGGAGTCGGGTTCAATGAGCAGTTCTTC. Protein: CASSLLGVGFNEQFF.

V is TRBV4-1 and J is TRBJ1-1; 7 bases align to TRBD1. This CDR3 is 17 amino acids long. V shed 0 bases and J 0 bases; nucleotides not matched to a gene: 7. Germline V gene sequence: CDR1 MGHRA, CDR2 YSYEKL. CDR3 coding DNA: TGCGCCAGCAGCCAAGACCGAACGACAGGGATGAACACTGAAGCTTTCTTT. Amino acids: CASSQDRTTGMNTEAFF.

This chain links TRBV27 with TRBJ2-7, with TRBD1 matching 8 bases. From germline, CDR1 is MNHEY and CDR2 SMNVEV (reference sequence). Trimming at V came to 6 bases and at J to 2 bases, leaving 9 bases not matched to a gene. CDR3 length equals 15 residues. CDR3 in DNA: TGTGCCAGCAGGTTGGCCGGGACAGGTACCTACGAGCAGTACTTC. Amino acid sequence: CASRLAGTGTYEQYF.

This sequence joins TRBV6-1 and TRBJ1-2, with a tentative D call TRBD1 (5 bases). The CDR3 loop spans 14 amino acids. Per germline, CDR1 MNHNS and CDR2 SASEGT. Trimming removed 5 bases at V and 1 base at J, with 11 bases between. CDR3 sequence: CASSTGGSNYGYTF. The DNA of the CDR3 is TGTGCCAGCAGTACCGGGGGGAGTAACTATGGCTACACCTTC.

The chain couples TRBV6-5 to TRBJ1-1, with D tentatively TRBD1 (5 bases). CDR3 length: 14 residues. Trimming took 6 bases from V and 11 from J, leaving 22 bases between them. CDR1 is MNHEY and CDR2 is SVGAGI in the germline V gene. The CDR3 here is CASRRMGGGLRAFF. The CDR3 DNA sequence: TGTGCCAGCAGAAGGATGGGGGGTGGGTTGCGGGCTTTCTTT.

The rearrangement joins TRBV12-5 to TRBJ1-1; D might be TRBD1 (6 bases). This CDR3 spans 15 amino acids. Trimming stripped 6 bases from V and 4 bases from J, with 18 bases between. Germline-derived CDR1 and CDR2 are LGHNT and FRNRAP. CDR3 sequence: CASGLGRGGGTEAFF. The CDR3 nucleotides are TGTGCTAGTGGCCTAGGGAGGGGGGGCGGCACTGAAGCTTTCTTT.